This TCR beta chain was recorded in a study of blood T cell repertoires in COVID-19. Study background: Sources were T cells, B-cell-depleted T cells, or PBMCs; the material itself was cDNA or gDNA.

In the original analysis: For nucleated cells, counts were estimated from reference gene primer amplification. Method: immunoSEQ multiplex PCR; TCRdb's copy keeps in-frame clones and lacks some. V, J and clone size derive from that table, while D and trimming were established from the DNA sequence. The data hold around 220,000 clones, with roughly 80% observed a single time. The CDR3 loop spans 11 amino acids. Looked up from germline, CDR1 is SNHLY and CDR2 is FYNNEI. The V and J ends lost 4 bases and 5 bases respectively, with 5 bases between them. The TCR sequence derives from a woman older than 75 with acute or convalescent COVID-19. Sample: peripheral blood. The rearrangement uses TRBV2 and TRBJ1-1; the D is unclear. This CDR3 reads CASSGGTEAFF. CDR3 DNA sequence: TGTGCCAGCAGTGGCGGGACTGAAGCTTTCTTT. The variable domain in full, completed from reference TRBV2 and TRBJ1-1, reads EPEVTQTPSHQVTQMGQEVILRCVPISNHLYFYWYRQILGQKVEFLVSFYNNEISEKSEIFDDQFSVERPDGSNFTLKIRSTKLEDSAMYFCASSGGTEAFFGQGTRLTVV.